This T cell receptor (beta chain) was recovered during a study of T cells after yellow fever vaccination. Broader study findings: There was a possibility that FACS-sorted repertoires contained abundant clonotypes contaminating from the bulk population.

UMIs and a universal primer site were added when TCR cDNA was made by 5'RACE template switching. TCRdb called the 5' RACE reads again in MiXCR, with one record for every CDR3 protein. The sample has tens of thousands of distinct CDR3 sequences, over 6.5% seen once. The CDR3 loop spans 13 amino acids. This clonotype appeared a few times. The target antigen is unknown. V gene TRBV21-1 combines with J gene TRBJ1-1; the D segment call TRBD1 is taken from the table without a DNA check. TRBV21-1 represents a pseudogene. The sample in question was CD8+ T cells sorted from PBMCs, obtained approximately 40 days after the first yellow fever vaccination. The TCR comes from a man between 18 and 29 years old who received the YFV17D yellow fever vaccine. The CDR3 protein is CAIRQGKNTEAFF. The CDR3, as DNA: TGTGCCATCAGACAGGGGAAGAACACTGAAGCTTTCTTT.